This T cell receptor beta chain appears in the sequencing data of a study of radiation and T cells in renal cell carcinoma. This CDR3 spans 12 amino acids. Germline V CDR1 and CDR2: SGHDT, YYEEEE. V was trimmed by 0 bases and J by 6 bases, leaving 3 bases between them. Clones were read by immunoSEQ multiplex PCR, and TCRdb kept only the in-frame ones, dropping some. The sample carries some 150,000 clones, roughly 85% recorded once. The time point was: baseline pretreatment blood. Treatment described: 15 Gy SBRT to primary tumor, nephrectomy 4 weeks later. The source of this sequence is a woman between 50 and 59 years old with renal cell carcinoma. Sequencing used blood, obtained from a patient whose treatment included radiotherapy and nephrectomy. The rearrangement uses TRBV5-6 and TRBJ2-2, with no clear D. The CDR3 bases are TGTGCCAGCAGCTTGGTCCCCGGGGAGCTGTTTTTT. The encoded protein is CASSLVPGELFF.